This T cell receptor beta chain was captured by sequencing in a study of cytomegalovirus exposure and HLA in healthy donors. The wider study: The same platform was used for the 90 to 150 validation repertoires as for the 650 to 800 first-cohort repertoires, as reported in a later analysis. Study results and caveats: Later, an analysis found that TCR clusters from the first cohort tended to co-occur in the 120 validation repertoires. Three CMV-associated chains proved CMV antigen-specific in vitro. The study put around 180 TCR beta chains on its list as cytomegalovirus-associated.

Only in-frame clones appear in the TCRdb table, and some are missing; sequencing was by immunoSEQ multiplex PCR. The sample has around 120,000 clones; more than 75% are singletons. This CDR3 contains 15 residues. Germline loops: CDR1 SGHAT, CDR2 FQNNGV. V gave up 3 bases and J gave up 0 bases, with 10 bases separating them. Worth noting for this clone: Its antigen is as yet unknown.

J is TRBJ2-3 and V is TRBV11-2, with TRBD2 as a possible D gene (6 bases). The TCR originated in a woman aged 18-29 years in good health and CMV-seropositive. The sequenced sample consisted of PBMCs. Written as DNA, the CDR3 is TGTGCCAGCAGCTTTGGAGGGCCAAGCACAGATACGCAGTATTTT. Translation: CASSFGGPSTDTQYF.